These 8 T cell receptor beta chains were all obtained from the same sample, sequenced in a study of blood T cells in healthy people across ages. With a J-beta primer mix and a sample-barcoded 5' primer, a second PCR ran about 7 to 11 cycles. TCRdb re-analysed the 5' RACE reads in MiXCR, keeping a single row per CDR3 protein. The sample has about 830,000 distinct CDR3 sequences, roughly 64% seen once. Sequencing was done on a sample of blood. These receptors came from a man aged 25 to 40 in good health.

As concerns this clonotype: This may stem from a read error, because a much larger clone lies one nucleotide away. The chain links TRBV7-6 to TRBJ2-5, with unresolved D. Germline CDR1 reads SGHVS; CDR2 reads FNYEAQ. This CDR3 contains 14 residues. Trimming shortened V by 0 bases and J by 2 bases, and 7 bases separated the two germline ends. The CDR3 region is CASSLAPQQETQYF. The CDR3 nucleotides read TGTGCCAGCAGCTTAGCCCCCCAACAAGAGACCCAGTACTTC. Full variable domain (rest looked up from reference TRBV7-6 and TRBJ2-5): GAGVSQSPRYKVTKRGQDVALRCDPISGHVSLYWYRQALGQGPEFLTYFNYEAQQDKSGLPNDRFSAERPEGSISTLTIQRTEQRDSAMYRCASSLAPQQETQYFGPGTRLLVL.

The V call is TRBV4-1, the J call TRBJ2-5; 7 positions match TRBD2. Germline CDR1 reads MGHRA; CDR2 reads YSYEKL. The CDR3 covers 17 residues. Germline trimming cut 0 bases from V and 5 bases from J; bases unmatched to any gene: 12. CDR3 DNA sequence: TGCGCCAGCAGCCAAGACCCTAGCGGACCCCCCCGGGAGACCCAGTACTTC. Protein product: CASSQDPSGPPRETQYF.

In nucleotides, the CDR3 is TGCAGTGCTCCCGGACAGGAGAGATATTATGGCTACACCTTC. This gives the protein CSAPGQERYYGYTF. The chain is built from TRBV20-1 and TRBJ1-2; 7 positions match TRBD1. V lost 5 bases to trimming and J lost 5 bases; unmatched junction nucleotides: 11. CDR1 DFQATT and CDR2 SNEGSKA come from the germline V gene (reference sequence). The CDR3 has 14 residues.

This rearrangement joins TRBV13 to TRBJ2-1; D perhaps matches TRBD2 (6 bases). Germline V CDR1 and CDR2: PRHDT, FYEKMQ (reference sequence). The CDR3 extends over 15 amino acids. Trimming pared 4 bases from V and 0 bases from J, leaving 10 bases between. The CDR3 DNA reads TGTGCCAGCAGCTCCCCGGGAGACTCCTACAATGAGCAGTTCTTC. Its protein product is CASSSPGDSYNEQFF.

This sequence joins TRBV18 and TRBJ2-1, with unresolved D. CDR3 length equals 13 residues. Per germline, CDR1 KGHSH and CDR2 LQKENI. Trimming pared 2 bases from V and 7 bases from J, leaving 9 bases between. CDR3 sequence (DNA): TGTGCCAGCTCACCAACCGGTAGGAATGAGCAGTTCTTC. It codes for CASSPTGRNEQFF.

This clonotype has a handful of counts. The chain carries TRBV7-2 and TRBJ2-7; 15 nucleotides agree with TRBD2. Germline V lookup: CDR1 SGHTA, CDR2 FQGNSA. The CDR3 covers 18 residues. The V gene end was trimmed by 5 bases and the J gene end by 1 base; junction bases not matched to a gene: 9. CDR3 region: CASSPRPGTSGRSYEQYF. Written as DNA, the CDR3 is TGTGCCAGCAGCCCCCGTCCCGGGACTAGCGGGAGGTCCTACGAGCAGTACTTC.

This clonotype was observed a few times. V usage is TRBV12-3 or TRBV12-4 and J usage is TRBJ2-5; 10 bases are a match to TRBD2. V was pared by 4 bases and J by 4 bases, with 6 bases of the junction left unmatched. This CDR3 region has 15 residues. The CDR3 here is CASSSSTSGLETQYF. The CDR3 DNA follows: TGTGCCAGCAGTTCCTCGACTAGCGGGTTAGAGACCCAGTACTTC.

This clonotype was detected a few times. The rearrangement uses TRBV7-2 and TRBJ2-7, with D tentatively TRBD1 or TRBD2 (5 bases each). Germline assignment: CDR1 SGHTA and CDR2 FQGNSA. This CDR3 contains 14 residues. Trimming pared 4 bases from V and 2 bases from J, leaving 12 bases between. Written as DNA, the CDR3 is TGTGCCAGCAGCTCGCCCGGGGCAGCCTACGAGCAGTACTTC. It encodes CASSSPGAAYEQYF.